The present TCR beta chain was sequenced within a study of CD8 T cells in Susac syndrome. In regard to this clonotype: Its antigen is not identified. Germline is not matched at one junction end, which may reflect a read error.

TCR beta from blood CD8+ and CD4+ T cells was sequenced. Patients with stable or active relapsing-remitting disease, all of them treatment-naive, made up the multiple sclerosis controls. Germline CDR1 is MNHEY and CDR2 is SVGEGT. CDR3 size: 14 residues. Study-wide results and caveats: The study admitted that it had a relatively small number of individuals in its TCR sequencing and HLA analysis.

Roughly 0.5 to 1 ug RNA was reverse transcribed with random hexamers. TCR beta CDR3 was amplified by immunoSEQ multiplex PCR. This amplification extended across 54 Vbeta and 13 Jbeta segments. TCRdb reprocessed the immunoSEQ multiplex PCR reads with MiXCR, giving one entry per CDR3 protein. The sample lists around 280,000 distinct CDR3 sequences, roughly 94% occurring once. V is TRBV6-2 or TRBV6-3 and J is TRBJ2-7; TRBD2 aligns across 7 bases. The sample taken for sequencing was CD4+ T cells from PBMCs. The origin of this receptor is a human donor with multiple sclerosis. CDR3 coding DNA: TGTGCCAGCAGTTACTCTAACCCCGTCCGGGGGGTAGCATTC. Translating gives CASSYSNPVRGVAF.